This entry is about one T cell receptor beta chain. The antigen is undetermined. This CDR3 has 13 amino acids. With 2 bases removed from V and 8 bases from J, the gap between germline ends came to 15 bases. The germline V gene encodes CDR1 GTSNPN and CDR2 SVGIG (reference sequence). These data are taken from a study of shared clonotypes between healthy human individuals. Overall study: For every donor, three CD4 naive, three CD4 memory, two CD8 naive and one CD8 memory plates were used.

Notes on the study in general: The sharing of 4% to 5.5% of naive CD4 clonotypes was seen across a handful of donors.

Original data processing: ImmunoSEQ yielded junction-only sequences lacking quality scores, so filtering differed. Some clones are missing from TCRdb's copy, which holds only in-frame ones; the method was immunoSEQ multiplex PCR. The DNA was the basis for D and trimming; V, J and clone size are from that table. The table shows approximately 2.5 million clones, with approximately 90% occurring only once. This chain joins TRBV30 and TRBJ1-1; perhaps TRBD1 as D (5 bases). The receptor's source is a man younger than 35 in good health. The sequenced sample was naive CD4+ T cells sorted from blood. The subset denotes: CD45RA+ positively selected. The CDR3 DNA is TGTGCCTGGAGTCTGGGGGTGGCTATGGAAGCTTTCTTT. Translating it yields CAWSLGVAMEAFF.